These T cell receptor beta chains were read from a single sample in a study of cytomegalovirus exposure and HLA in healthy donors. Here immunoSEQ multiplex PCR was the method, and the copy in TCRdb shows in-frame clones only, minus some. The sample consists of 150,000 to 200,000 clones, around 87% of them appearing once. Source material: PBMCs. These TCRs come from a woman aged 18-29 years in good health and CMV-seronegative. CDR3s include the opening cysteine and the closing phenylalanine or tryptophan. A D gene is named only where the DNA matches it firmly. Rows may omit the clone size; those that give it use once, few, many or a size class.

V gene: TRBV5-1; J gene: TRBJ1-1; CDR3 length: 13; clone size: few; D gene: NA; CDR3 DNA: TGCGCCAGCAGCTTGGCGGCAGAGGCTGAAGCTTTCTTT; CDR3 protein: CASSLAAEAEAFF
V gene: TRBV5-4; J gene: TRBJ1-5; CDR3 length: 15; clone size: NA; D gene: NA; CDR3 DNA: TGTGCCAGCAGCTTGGGAGGGTATAGCAATCAGCCCCAGCATTTT; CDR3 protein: CASSLGGYSNQPQHF
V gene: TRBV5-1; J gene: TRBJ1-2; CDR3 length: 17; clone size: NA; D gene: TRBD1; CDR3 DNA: TGCGCCAGCAGCTTGGTTTCGGGGACAGGAGCTCTCTATGGCTACACCTTC; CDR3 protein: CASSLVSGTGALYGYTF
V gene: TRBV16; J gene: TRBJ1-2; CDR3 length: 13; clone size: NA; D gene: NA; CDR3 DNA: TGTGCCAGCAGCCCGGATTCAGGGTATGGCTACACCTTC; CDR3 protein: CASSPDSGYGYTF
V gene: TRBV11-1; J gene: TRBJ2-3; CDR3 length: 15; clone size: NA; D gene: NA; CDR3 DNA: TGTGCCAGCAGCTTAAGAGCGGAAAGCACAGATACGCAGTATTTT; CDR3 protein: CASSLRAESTDTQYF
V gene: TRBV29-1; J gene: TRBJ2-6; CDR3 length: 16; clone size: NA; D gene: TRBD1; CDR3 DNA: TGCAGCGTTGAAGGTCGGACAGGGACCGGGGCCAACGTCCTGACTTTC; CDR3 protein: CSVEGRTGTGANVLTF
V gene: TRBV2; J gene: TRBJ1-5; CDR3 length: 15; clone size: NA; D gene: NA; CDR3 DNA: TGTGCCAGCAGGGCCTTCGGGGGAGGCAATCAGCCCCAGCATTTT; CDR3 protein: CASRAFGGGNQPQHF
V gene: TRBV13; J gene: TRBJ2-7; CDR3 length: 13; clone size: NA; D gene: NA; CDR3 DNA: TGTGCCAGCAGCCGGGACTCCACCTACGAGCAGTACTTC; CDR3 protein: CASSRDSTYEQYF
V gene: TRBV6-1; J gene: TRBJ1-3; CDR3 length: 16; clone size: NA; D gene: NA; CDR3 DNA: TGTGCCAGCAGTGAAGTCCTCGGACAGCGTGGAAACACCATATATTTT; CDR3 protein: CASSEVLGQRGNTIYF
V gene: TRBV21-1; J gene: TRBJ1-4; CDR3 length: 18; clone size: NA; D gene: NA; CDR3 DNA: TGTGCCAGCAGCAAAGTGAGGGGCAGACAGGGGGCCAAGGAAAAACTGTTTTTT; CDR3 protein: CASSKVRGRQGAKEKLFF
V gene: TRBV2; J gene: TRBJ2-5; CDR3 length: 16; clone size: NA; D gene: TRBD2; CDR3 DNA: TGTGCCAGCAGTGCTCAGGGACTAGCGCGGGGAGAGACCCAGTACTTC; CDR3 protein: CASSAQGLARGETQYF
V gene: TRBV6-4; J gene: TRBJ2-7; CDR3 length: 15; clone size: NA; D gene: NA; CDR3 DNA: TGTGCCAGCAGTGACTTTACTTACTCTGACTACGAGCAGTACTTC; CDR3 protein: CASSDFTYSDYEQYF
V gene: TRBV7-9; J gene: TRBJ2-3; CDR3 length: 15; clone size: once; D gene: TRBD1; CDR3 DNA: TGTGCCAGCAGCCTGCAGGGGGCTTGGACAGATACGCAGTATTTT; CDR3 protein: CASSLQGAWTDTQYF
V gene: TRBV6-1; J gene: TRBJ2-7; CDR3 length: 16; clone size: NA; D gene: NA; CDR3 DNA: TGTGCCAGCAGTGAAGTGGTGGGGCTAGTAAACTACGAGCAGTACTTC; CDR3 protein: CASSEVVGLVNYEQYF
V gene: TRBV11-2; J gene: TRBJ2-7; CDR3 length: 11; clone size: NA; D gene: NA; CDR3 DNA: TGTGCCAGCAGCTCCCGGTGGGAGCAGTACTTC; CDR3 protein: CASSSRWEQYF
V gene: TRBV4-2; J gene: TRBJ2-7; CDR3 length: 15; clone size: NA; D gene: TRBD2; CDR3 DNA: TGTGCCAGCGCCCCAGGGACTAGCGGCCACCACGAGCAGTACTTC; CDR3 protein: CASAPGTSGHHEQYF
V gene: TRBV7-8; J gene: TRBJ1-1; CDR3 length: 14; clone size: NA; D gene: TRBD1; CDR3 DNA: TGTGCCAGCAGTTTAGGGTCAGGGGGCACGGAAGCTTTCTTT; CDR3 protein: CASSLGSGGTEAFF
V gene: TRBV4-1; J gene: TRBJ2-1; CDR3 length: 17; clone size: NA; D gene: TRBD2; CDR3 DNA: TGCGCCAGCAGCCAAGTTAGGACTAGCGATTTTTACAATGAGCAGTTCTTC; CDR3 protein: CASSQVRTSDFYNEQFF
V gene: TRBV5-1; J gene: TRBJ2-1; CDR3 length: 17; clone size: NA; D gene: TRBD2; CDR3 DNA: TGCGCCAGCAGGGAGGGGGTTACTAGCGGGAGTTACAATGAGCAGTTCTTC; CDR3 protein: CASREGVTSGSYNEQFF
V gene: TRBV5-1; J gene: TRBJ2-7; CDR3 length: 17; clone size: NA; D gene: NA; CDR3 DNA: TGCGCCAGCAGCTTGGCCCCCGGTAGTGCAGGTGCCTACGAGCAGTACTTC; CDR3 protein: CASSLAPGSAGAYEQYF
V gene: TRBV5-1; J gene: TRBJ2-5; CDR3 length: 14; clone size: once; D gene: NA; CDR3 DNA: TGCGCCAGCAGCCCGGGGGACAGACAAGAGACCCAGTACTTC; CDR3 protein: CASSPGDRQETQYF
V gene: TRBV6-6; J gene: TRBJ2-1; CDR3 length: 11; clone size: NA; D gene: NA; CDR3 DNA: TGTGCCAGCAGTTCCTTCTCGGAGCAGTTCTTC; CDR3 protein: CASSSFSEQFF
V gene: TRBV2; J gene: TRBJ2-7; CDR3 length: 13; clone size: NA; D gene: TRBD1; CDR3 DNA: TGTGCCAGCCTCGACAGGGTCTCCTACGAGCAGTACTTC; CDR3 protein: CASLDRVSYEQYF
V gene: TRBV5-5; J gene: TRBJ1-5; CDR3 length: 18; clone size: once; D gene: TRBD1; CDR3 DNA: TGTGCCAGCAGCTCACACCGGGACAGCGAGGATAGCAATCAGCCCCAGCATTTT; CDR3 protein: CASSSHRDSEDSNQPQHF
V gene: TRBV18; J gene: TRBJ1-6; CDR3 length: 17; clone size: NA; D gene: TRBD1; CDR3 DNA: TGTGCCAGCTCACTAATTGAACAGGGGCCCTCAAATTCACCCCTCCACTTT; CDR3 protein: CASSLIEQGPSNSPLHF
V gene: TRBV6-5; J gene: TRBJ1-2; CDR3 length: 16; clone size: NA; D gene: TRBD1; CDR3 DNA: TGTGCCAGCAGTTTCGCCGGGACAGGATCTAACTATGGCTACACCTTC; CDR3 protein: CASSFAGTGSNYGYTF
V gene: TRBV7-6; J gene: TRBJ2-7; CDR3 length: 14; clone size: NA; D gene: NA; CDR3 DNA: TGTGCCAGCAGTTCCCACCAGGCGGGTTACGAGCAGTACTTC; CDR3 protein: CASSSHQAGYEQYF
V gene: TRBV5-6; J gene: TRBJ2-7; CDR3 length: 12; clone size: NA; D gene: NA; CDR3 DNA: TGTGCCAGCAGGGCGGGAACCTACGAGCAGTACTTC; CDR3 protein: CASRAGTYEQYF
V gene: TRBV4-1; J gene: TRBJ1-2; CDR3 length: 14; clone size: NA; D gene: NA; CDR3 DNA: TGCGCCAGCAGCCAGGAAGAAGTCCCGGGTGGCTACACCTTC; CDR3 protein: CASSQEEVPGGYTF
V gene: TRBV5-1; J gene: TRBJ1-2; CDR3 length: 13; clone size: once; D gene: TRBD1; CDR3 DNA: TGCGCCAGCAGCACAGGGGGTAACTATGGCTACACCTTC; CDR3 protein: CASSTGGNYGYTF
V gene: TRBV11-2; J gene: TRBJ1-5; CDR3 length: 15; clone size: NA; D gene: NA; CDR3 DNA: TGTGCCAGCAGCTTAGCAGGGGCGGGCAATCAGCCCCAGCATTTT; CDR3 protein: CASSLAGAGNQPQHF
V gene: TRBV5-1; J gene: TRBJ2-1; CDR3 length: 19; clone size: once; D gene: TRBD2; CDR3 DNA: TGCGCCAGCAGTCGGGGGACTAGCGGATTACTAAGCTCCTACAATGAGCAGTTCTTC; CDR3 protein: CASSRGTSGLLSSYNEQFF
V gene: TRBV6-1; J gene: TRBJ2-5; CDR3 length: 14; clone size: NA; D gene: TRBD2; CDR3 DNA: TGTGCCAGCAGTGCTCTAGCGGGAGGCGGGACCCAGTACTTC; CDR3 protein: CASSALAGGGTQYF
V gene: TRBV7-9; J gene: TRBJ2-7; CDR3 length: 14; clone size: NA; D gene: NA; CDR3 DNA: TGTGCCAGCAGCTTAATGGCAGGGTCTTACGAGCAGTACTTC; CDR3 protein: CASSLMAGSYEQYF
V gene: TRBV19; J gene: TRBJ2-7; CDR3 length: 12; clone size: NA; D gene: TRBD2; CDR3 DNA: TGTGCCAGTAGTATTAGGGAGGGCGAGCAGTACTTC; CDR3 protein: CASSIREGEQYF
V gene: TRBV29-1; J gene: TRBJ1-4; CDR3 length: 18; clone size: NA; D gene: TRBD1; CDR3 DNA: TGCAGCGTGAAAAAGGGACAGGGGACACGAGCAACTAATGAAAAACTGTTTTTT; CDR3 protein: CSVKKGQGTRATNEKLFF
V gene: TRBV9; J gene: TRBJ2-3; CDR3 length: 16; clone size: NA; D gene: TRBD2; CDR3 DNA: TGTGCCAGCAGCCCGTCGGGGGAGGGCCAAGGAGATACGCAGTATTTT; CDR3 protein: CASSPSGEGQGDTQYF
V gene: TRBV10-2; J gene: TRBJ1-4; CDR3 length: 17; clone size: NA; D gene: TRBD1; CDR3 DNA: TGCGCCAGCAGTCGGACAGGGGCCCTGCTTTCTAATGAAAAACTGTTTTTT; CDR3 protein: CASSRTGALLSNEKLFF
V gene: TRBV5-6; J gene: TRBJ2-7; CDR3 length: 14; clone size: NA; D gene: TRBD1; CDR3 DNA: TGTGCCAGCAGCTTGGCGGGACAGAGCTACGAGCAGTACTTC; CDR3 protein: CASSLAGQSYEQYF
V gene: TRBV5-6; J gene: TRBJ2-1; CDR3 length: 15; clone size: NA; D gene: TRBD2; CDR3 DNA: TGTGCCAGCAGCCGGACTAGCCTTTCCTACAATGAGCAGTTCTTC; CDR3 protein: CASSRTSLSYNEQFF
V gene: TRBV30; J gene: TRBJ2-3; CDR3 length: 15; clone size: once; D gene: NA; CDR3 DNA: TGTGCCTGGAGTGTAATAGCAGGGTCCACAGATACGCAGTATTTT; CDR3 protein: CAWSVIAGSTDTQYF
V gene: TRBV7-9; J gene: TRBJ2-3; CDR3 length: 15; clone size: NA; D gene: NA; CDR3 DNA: TGTGCCAGCAGCTCGGGACTCGCTAGCACAGATACGCAGTATTTT; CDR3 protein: CASSSGLASTDTQYF
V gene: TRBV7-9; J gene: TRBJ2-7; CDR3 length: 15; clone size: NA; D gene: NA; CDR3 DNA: TGTGCCAGCAGCCCGGGGGGCGTGATTGACTACGAGCAGTACTTC; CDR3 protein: CASSPGGVIDYEQYF
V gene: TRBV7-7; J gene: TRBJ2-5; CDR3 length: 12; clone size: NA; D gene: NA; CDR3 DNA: TGTGCTAGCAGCACAGGGGGGGGGACCCAGTACTTC; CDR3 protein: CASSTGGGTQYF
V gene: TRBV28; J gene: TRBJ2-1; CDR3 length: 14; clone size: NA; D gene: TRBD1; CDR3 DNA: TGTGCCAGCGCACCGGGACAGACGTACAATGAGCAGTTCTTC; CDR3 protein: CASAPGQTYNEQFF
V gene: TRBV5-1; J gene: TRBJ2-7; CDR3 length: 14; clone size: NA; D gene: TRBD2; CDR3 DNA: TGCGCCAGCAGCTTGGCGGGAGGTAGCGGGAGGAGTCATTTC; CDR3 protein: CASSLAGGSGRSHF
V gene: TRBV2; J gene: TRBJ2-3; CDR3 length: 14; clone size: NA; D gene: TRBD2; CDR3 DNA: TGTGCCAGCAGAGCGGGGGTGAGCACAGATACGCAGTATTTT; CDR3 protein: CASRAGVSTDTQYF
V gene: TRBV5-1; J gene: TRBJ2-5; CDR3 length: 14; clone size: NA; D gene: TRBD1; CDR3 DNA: TGCGCCAGCAGCTCGGGGTCGGACAGGGAGACCCAGTACTTC; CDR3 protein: CASSSGSDRETQYF
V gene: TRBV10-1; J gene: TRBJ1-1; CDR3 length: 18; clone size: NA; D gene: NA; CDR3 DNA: TGCGCCAGCCACCTTAAACTCAGGGGATATCTTAGGGCGGCTGAAGCTTTCTTT; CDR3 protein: CASHLKLRGYLRAAEAFF
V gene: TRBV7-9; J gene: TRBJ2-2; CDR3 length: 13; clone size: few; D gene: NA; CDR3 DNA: TGTGCCAGCGATTCAGGGGCCACCGGGGAGCTGTTTTTT; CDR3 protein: CASDSGATGELFF
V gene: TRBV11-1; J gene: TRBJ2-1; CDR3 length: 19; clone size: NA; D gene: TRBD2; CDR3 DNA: TGTGCCAGCAGCTTAGCCCCGACTAGCGGGGTCCTACTGGGTAATGAGCAGTTCTTC; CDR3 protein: CASSLAPTSGVLLGNEQFF
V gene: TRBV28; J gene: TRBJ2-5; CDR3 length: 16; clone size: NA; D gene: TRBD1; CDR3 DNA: TGTGCCAGCAGTTTAGGACAGGGGGCGGGCAGAGAGACCCAGTACTTC; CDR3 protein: CASSLGQGAGRETQYF
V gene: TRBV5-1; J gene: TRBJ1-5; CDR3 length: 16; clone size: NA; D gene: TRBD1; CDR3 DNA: TGCGCCAGCAGCCGCGGGACAGGGGGTCCCAATCAGCCCCAGCATTTT; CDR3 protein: CASSRGTGGPNQPQHF
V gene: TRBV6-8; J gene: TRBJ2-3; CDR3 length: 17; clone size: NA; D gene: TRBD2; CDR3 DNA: TGTGCCAGCAGCCCCCTTGGACTAGCGGGAGGCACAGATACGCAGTATTTT; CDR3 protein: CASSPLGLAGGTDTQYF
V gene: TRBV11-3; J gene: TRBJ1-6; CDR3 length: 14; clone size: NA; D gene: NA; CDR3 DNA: TGTGCCAGCAGCCGGACAGCCGATAATTCACCCCTCCACTTT; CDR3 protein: CASSRTADNSPLHF
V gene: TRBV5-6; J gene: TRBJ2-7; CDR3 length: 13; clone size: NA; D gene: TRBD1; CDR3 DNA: TGTGCCAGCAGCTCGGGACAGATCTACGAGCAGTACTTC; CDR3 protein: CASSSGQIYEQYF
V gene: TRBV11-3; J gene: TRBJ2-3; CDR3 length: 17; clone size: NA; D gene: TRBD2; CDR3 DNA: TGTGCCAGCAGCTTAGGGACTTTAGCGGGAGGCACAGATACGCAGTATTTT; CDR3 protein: CASSLGTLAGGTDTQYF